Following are 30 T cell receptor beta chains from one sample sequenced in a study of cytomegalovirus exposure and HLA in healthy donors. This table comes from immunoSEQ multiplex PCR, and its TCRdb copy is limited to in-frame clones, with some not included. The sample lists about 110,000 clones; approximately 94% were seen once. The specimen was PBMCs. All receptors come from a woman aged 18-30 years in good health and CMV-seronegative.

The chain couples TRBV7-2 to TRBJ2-1; the match to TRBD2 covers 8 bases. This CDR3 spans 13 amino acids. CDR1 is SGHTA and CDR2 is FQGNSA in the germline V gene. J gave up 5 bases and V 6 bases, and 3 bases lay outside the gene matches. Written as DNA, the CDR3 is TGTGCCAGCAGACAGGGACTAGACAATGAGCAGTTCTTC. This codes for CASRQGLDNEQFF.

The chain has TRBV30 and TRBJ1-2, with D uncertain. Looked up from germline, CDR1 is GTSNPN and CDR2 is SVGIG (reference sequence). Trimming cost V 1 base and J 4 bases, with 16 bases left between them. This CDR3 comprises 15 residues. The CDR3 DNA reads TGTGCCTGGAGTGCCGCGGGAGGCCTAGGCTATGGCTACACCTTC. This translates into CAWSAAGGLGYGYTF.

The rearrangement uses TRBV5-4 and TRBJ2-1; 8 nucleotides agree with TRBD2. Unmatched junction bases numbered 8, after V lost 5 bases and J lost 4 bases. The CDR3 contains 15 residues. From germline, CDR1 is SGHNT and CDR2 YYREEE (reference sequence). The CDR3 DNA reads as TGTGCCAGCAGGCGGGCGGGGGGAACATACAATGAGCAGTTCTTC. It codes for CASRRAGGTYNEQFF.

The table lists this clone with a count of one. The DNA of the CDR3 is TGTGCCAGCAGTAAAACCACAGGGTCCTACGAGCAGTACTTC. Amino acid sequence: CASSKTTGSYEQYF. V usage is TRBV6-1 and J usage is TRBJ2-7, with D possibly being TRBD1 (6 bases). CDR1 and CDR2 from the germline V gene are MNHNS and SASEGT. The CDR3 length is 14 residues. Between the trimmed V and J ends, which lost 5 bases and 1 base, there was a span of 12 bases.

This sequence joins TRBV28 and TRBJ2-7; 7 bases are shared with TRBD1. The CDR3 totals 16 residues. Germline CDR1 and CDR2: MDHEN and SYDVKM. Germline trimming cut 6 bases from V and 0 bases from J; bases unmatched to any gene: 11. The CDR3 reads CASSLSRDSNSYEQYF. CDR3 sequence (DNA): TGTGCCAGCAGCTTAAGCAGGGACAGTAACTCCTACGAGCAGTACTTC.

The J gene is TRBJ1-3, the V gene TRBV7-2; D is possibly TRBD1 (5 bases). The CDR3 is made up of 11 amino acids. Germline values: CDR1 SGHTA, CDR2 FQGNSA. CDR3 amino acids: CAVRERHTIYF. CDR3 bases: TGTGCTGTCAGGGAAAGGCACACCATATATTTT.

This chain uses TRBV11-3 with TRBJ2-2; D possibly corresponds to TRBD1 (5 bases). Deletions cut 5 bases from V and 1 base from J, with 17 bases between. The germline gives CDR1 SGHNT, CDR2 YENEEA. This CDR3 region has 17 residues. The DNA of the CDR3 is TGTGCCAGCAGCAAAGAAACAGGAACGGGGAACACCGGGGAGCTGTTTTTT. Its protein is CASSKETGTGNTGELFF.

The V gene is TRBV5-6, the J gene TRBJ2-3; D gene ambiguous. The CDR3 is made up of 14 amino acids. Trimming shortened V by 1 base and J by 3 bases, and 9 bases separated the two germline ends. Germline loops: CDR1 SGHDT, CDR2 YYEEEE. The CDR3 loop reads CASSLFSDTDTQYF. The CDR3 nucleotides read TGTGCCAGCAGCTTGTTTAGTGATACAGATACGCAGTATTTT.

This chain uses TRBV7-6 with TRBJ2-7, with 8 positions matching TRBD2. The CDR3 is 13 residues long. Germline CDR1 is SGHVS and CDR2 is FNYEAQ. J gave up 4 bases and V 6 bases, and 5 bases lay outside the gene matches. The DNA for the CDR3 is TGTGCCAGCAGTGTTAGCGGGGAATACGAGCAGTACTTC. Translating it yields CASSVSGEYEQYF. Supplemented by reference TRBV7-6 and TRBJ2-7, the full variable domain reads GAGVSQSPRYKVTKRGQDVALRCDPISGHVSLYWYRQALGQGPEFLTYFNYEAQQDKSGLPNDRFSAERPEGSISTLTIQRTEQRDSAMYRCASSVSGEYEQYFGPGTRLTVT.

The chain couples TRBV7-2 to TRBJ2-7; 9 nucleotides align to TRBD2. The V segment lost 4 bases and the J segment 2 bases; nucleotides outside the gene matches: 6. Germline CDR1 and CDR2: SGHTA and FQGNSA. This CDR3 is built from 15 residues. The CDR3 bases are TGTGCCAGCAGCTGGAGACTAGCGGAAACCTACGAGCAGTACTTC. Its protein product is CASSWRLAETYEQYF.

The gene calls are TRBV7-9 and TRBJ2-2, with a tentative D call TRBD2 (6 bases). The germline V gene has CDR1 SEHNR and CDR2 FQNEAQ (reference sequence). The CDR3 runs 17 residues. V was pared by 5 bases and J by 3 bases, with 19 bases between. CDR3 sequence: CASSHTRGYGYTGELFF. DNA of the CDR3: TGTGCCAGCAGCCACACCCGGGGGTATGGGTACACCGGGGAGCTGTTTTTT.

This clone was seen only once. The chain has TRBV4-2 and TRBJ2-5; 9 bases are a match to TRBD2. Germline V gene lookup returns CDR1 LGHNA and CDR2 YNFKEQ. The CDR3 has 17 amino acids. The V and J ends lost 1 base and 1 base, in that order; junction bases with no gene match: 7. CDR3 DNA: TGTGCCAGCAGCCAAGGTGGTAGCGGGGGAACCCAAGAGACCCAGTACTTC. Protein: CASSQGGSGGTQETQYF.

Note on this clone: Germline and junction disagree at one end, which may indicate a read error. The rearrangement uses TRBV5-8 and TRBJ2-7; 16 bases agree with TRBD2. Germline V gives CDR1 SGHTS, CDR2 YDEGEE. This CDR3 is built from 17 residues. The CDR3 region has the DNA TGTGCCAGCAGCCTGGGACTAGCGGGGGGGCTCTCCAACGAGCAGTACTTC. Residues: CASSLGLAGGLSNEQYF.

Concerning this clone itself: A read error may account for a junction end that differs from germline. V is TRBV7-7 and J is TRBJ2-5; the D is unclear. The CDR3 sequence is 15 residues long. Germline V gene sequence: CDR1 SSHAT, CDR2 FNYEAQ (reference sequence). The CDR3 DNA follows: TGTGCTAGCAGCTTAGACCCAGGCCCACAAGAGACCCAGTACTTC. As protein: CASSLDPGPQETQYF.

V is TRBV10-3 and J is TRBJ1-3; TRBD1 agrees at 7 bases. Germline CDR1 is ENHRY and CDR2 is SYGVKD. The CDR3 length is 14 residues. J was trimmed by 1 base and V by 6 bases; bases with no gene match: 3. CDR3 amino acids: CAIRGQLSGNTIYF. In DNA, the CDR3 is TGTGCCATCAGGGGACAGTTGTCTGGAAACACCATATATTTT.

The chain employs TRBV29-1 and TRBJ2-3; 13 nucleotides align to TRBD2. With 6 bases clipped from V and 4 bases from J, the junction kept 7 bases outside the gene matches. Germline CDR1 is SQVTM and CDR2 is ANQGSEA. The length of the CDR3 is 15 residues. The CDR3: CSVAGTSGVADTQYF. The CDR3 region has the DNA TGCAGCGTCGCCGGGACTAGCGGGGTCGCAGATACGCAGTATTTT.

This clone was detected once. This chain links TRBV19 with TRBJ2-1, with 9 bases that match TRBD2. V shed 2 bases, J shed 9 bases, and the junction held 8 bases outside the gene matches. The CDR3 has 15 residues. Looked up from germline, CDR1 is LNHDA and CDR2 is SQIVND (reference sequence). CDR3 protein: CASSIQGGGAGEQFF. The DNA for the CDR3 is TGTGCCAGTAGTATACAAGGCGGGGGGGCGGGTGAGCAGTTCTTC. The entire variable domain, with the rest obtained from reference TRBV19 and TRBJ2-1, is as follows: DGGITQSPKYLFRKEGQNVTLSCEQNLNHDAMYWYRQDPGQGLRLIYYSQIVNDFQKGDIAEGYSVSREKKESFPLTVTSAQKNPTAFYLCASSIQGGGAGEQFFGPGTRLTVL.

The rearrangement joins TRBV19 to TRBJ1-2, with 7 bases identical to TRBD1. This CDR3 is built from 14 residues. J gave up 5 bases and V 6 bases, and 9 bases lay outside the gene matches. Germline values: CDR1 LNHDA, CDR2 SQIVND (reference sequence). CDR3: CASRPGTVTYGYTF. The DNA for the CDR3 is TGTGCCAGTAGACCCGGGACAGTTACTTATGGCTACACCTTC.

The V gene is TRBV23-1, the J gene TRBJ2-6; TRBD1 aligns across 9 bases. TRBV23-1 is reported as an ORF; its role is uncertain. CDR3 length equals 21 residues. J was trimmed by 0 bases and V by 4 bases; bases with no gene match: 16. For the CDR3, the DNA is TGCGCCAGCAGTCCCTTCATTCCGGGACAGGGTATGCCCTCTGGGGCCAACGTCCTGACTTTC. This encodes CASSPFIPGQGMPSGANVLTF.

The rearrangement uses TRBV6-1 and TRBJ1-5; 11 bases match TRBD1. Germline V gives CDR1 MNHNS, CDR2 SASEGT. V shed 4 bases, J shed 1 base, and the junction held 9 bases outside the gene matches. The CDR3 has 18 residues. The CDR3 reads CASSGGTGGTGSNQPQHF. The DNA for the CDR3 is TGTGCCAGCAGTGGGGGGACAGGGGGGACAGGGAGCAATCAGCCCCAGCATTTT.

The V gene is TRBV14, the J gene TRBJ2-7, with TRBD2 matching over 10 bases. The CDR3 covers 15 residues. The V segment lost 6 bases and the J segment 5 bases; nucleotides outside the gene matches: 10. The V gene's germline CDR1 is SGHDN and CDR2 FVKESK. This CDR3 is CASRKSGGAVDEQYF. The CDR3 bases are TGTGCCAGCAGAAAAAGCGGGGGGGCCGTCGACGAGCAGTACTTC.

The chain carries TRBV14 and TRBJ1-1; D is perhaps TRBD1 (5 bases). Germline loops: CDR1 SGHDN, CDR2 FVKESK. The CDR3 spans 18 residues. The ends were cut back, 0 bases at V and 4 bases at J, with 21 bases in the middle. CDR3 sequence (DNA): TGTGCCAGCAGCCAAGATCTTGGGGCAGGCCCCAAGAGCACTGAAGCTTTCTTT. Translated, it gives CASSQDLGAGPKSTEAFF.

The chain uses TRBV27 and TRBJ2-7; TRBD1 agrees at 8 bases. Germline trimming cut 3 bases from V and 7 bases from J; bases unmatched to any gene: 17. This CDR3 is 17 amino acids long. Germline V lookup: CDR1 MNHEY, CDR2 SMNVEV (reference sequence). CDR3 sequence: CASSLVGQAGGYHEQYF. The CDR3, as DNA: TGTGCCAGCAGTTTGGTGGGGCAGGCAGGGGGCTATCATGAGCAGTACTTC.

The rearrangement links TRBV6-6 to TRBJ2-1, with 11 bases fitting TRBD1. This CDR3 is built from 16 residues. Germline CDR1 and CDR2: MNHNY and SVGAGI (reference sequence). With 2 bases clipped from V and 3 bases from J, the junction kept 3 bases outside the gene matches. The CDR3 spells CASSYRGQGDYNEQFF. CDR3 coding DNA: TGTGCCAGCAGTTACCGGGGACAGGGGGACTACAATGAGCAGTTCTTC.

The chain employs TRBV15 and TRBJ2-7; 8 nucleotides align to TRBD2. Germline V gives CDR1 LNHNV, CDR2 YYDKDF (reference sequence). The CDR3 sequence is 16 residues long. V was pared by 3 bases and J by 0 bases, with 7 bases of the junction left unmatched. The CDR3 coding sequence is TGTGCCACCAGCAGGAAAGCGGGGGTGAGCTCCTACGAGCAGTACTTC. Translated, it gives CATSRKAGVSSYEQYF.

This clone was recorded once. The V and J genes are TRBV5-4 and TRBJ1-3; TRBD1 matches 8 bases. The CDR3 runs to 18 residues. Germline lookup yields CDR1 SGHNT and CDR2 YYREEE (reference sequence). V shed 0 bases and J 1 base; nucleotides not matched to a gene: 9. CDR3 DNA sequence: TGTGCCAGCAGCTTGGGGTTCTCTACAGGGGGGTCTGGAAACACCATATATTTT. This sequence encodes CASSLGFSTGGSGNTIYF.

The chain links TRBV11-1 to TRBJ2-3; no clear D. CDR3 length: 14 residues. The germline V gene encodes CDR1 SGHAT and CDR2 FQDESV (reference sequence). V was pared by 5 bases and J by 6 bases, with 15 bases between. CDR3 region: CASSPQTAGDTQYF. CDR3 DNA: TGTGCCAGCAGCCCCCAGACTGCTGGGGATACGCAGTATTTT.

This chain connects TRBV13 to TRBJ1-1; the D gene is possibly TRBD1 (5 bases). Trimming stripped 1 base from V and 7 bases from J, with 13 bases between. Germline CDR1 is PRHDT and CDR2 is FYEKMQ (reference sequence). This CDR3 is built from 14 residues. CDR3 in amino acids: CASSLDGRVSEAFF. The DNA for the CDR3 is TGTGCCAGCAGCTTAGACGGCAGGGTGAGTGAAGCTTTCTTT.

The V call is TRBV6-5, the J call TRBJ2-3; unclear D gene. Trimming stripped 5 bases from V and 4 bases from J, with 13 bases between. The CDR3 extends over 14 amino acids. Germline CDR1 MNHEY, CDR2 SVGAGI. The CDR3 is CASSKPSSSDTQYF. As DNA, the CDR3 is TGTGCCAGCAGTAAACCTAGTAGCTCAGATACGCAGTATTTT.

The rearrangement links TRBV7-9 to TRBJ1-1; weak D call: TRBD1 (6 bases). CDR3 length: 16 residues. Trimming left V 5 bases short and J 1 base short, with 17 bases between. Germline CDR1 is SEHNR and CDR2 is FQNEAQ (reference sequence). This CDR3 reads CASSPSEGHQNTEAFF. Here the CDR3 DNA reads TGTGCCAGCAGCCCCTCCGAGGGACATCAGAACACTGAAGCTTTCTTT.